This record looks at one T cell receptor (beta chain) sequence and its context. The record originates from a study of patients and donors after allogeneic stem cell transplantation. CDR1 GTSNPN and CDR2 SVGIG come from the germline V gene (reference sequence). The CDR3 loop spans 16 amino acids. The V and J ends lost 0 bases and 2 bases, in that order; junction bases with no gene match: 9. Each CDR3 protein is one row after TCRdb ran MiXCR on the RT-PCR reads. The table includes about 76,000 distinct CDR3 sequences, about 26% detected once. The V and J genes are TRBV30 and TRBJ2-5; 7 bases agree with TRBD1. The sample taken for sequencing was blood, either unsorted or a sorted T cell fraction (not recorded which). The TCR sequence derives from a human donor who was either an allogeneic HSCT recipient or a stem cell or donor lymphocyte infusion donor (not recorded which). It is not recorded whose cells these are; they may come from a transplant donor. The CDR3 is CAWSVSGTAMQETQYF. The CDR3 DNA follows: TGTGCCTGGAGTGTGTCCGGGACAGCAATGCAAGAGACCCAGTACTTC.